This T cell receptor beta chain was identified during a study of T cells after somatic rescue of genetic block. Notes on this clone: Other DNA sequences of this sample code for an identical CDR3.

Sequencing used immunoSEQ multiplex PCR; TCRdb keeps in-frame clones, though not all of them. This sample has 80,000 to 90,000 clones, with approximately 90% found just once. The receptor was derived from a woman aged 18-29 years. Source material: peripheral blood mononuclear cells (PBMCs).

The CDR3 here is CASSIEGNYGYTF. The CDR3 DNA follows: TGTGCCAGTAGTATAGAGGGGAACTATGGCTACACCTTC. The chain couples TRBV19 to TRBJ1-2; unclear D gene. CDR1 is LNHDA and CDR2 is SQIVND in the germline V gene (reference sequence). V was pared by 0 bases and J by 2 bases, with 4 bases between. The CDR3 loop spans 13 amino acids.